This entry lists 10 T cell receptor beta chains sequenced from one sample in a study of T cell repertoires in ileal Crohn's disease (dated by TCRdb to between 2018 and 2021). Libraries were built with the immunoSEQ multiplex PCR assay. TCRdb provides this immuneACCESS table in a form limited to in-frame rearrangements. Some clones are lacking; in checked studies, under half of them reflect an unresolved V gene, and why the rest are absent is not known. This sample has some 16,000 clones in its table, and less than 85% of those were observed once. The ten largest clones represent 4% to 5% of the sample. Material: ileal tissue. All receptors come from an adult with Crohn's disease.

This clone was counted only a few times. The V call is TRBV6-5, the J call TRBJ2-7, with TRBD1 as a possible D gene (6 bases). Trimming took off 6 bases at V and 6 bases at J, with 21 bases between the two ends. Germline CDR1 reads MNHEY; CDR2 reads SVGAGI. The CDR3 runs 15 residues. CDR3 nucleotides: TGTGCCAGCAGCCAGTACCGGACAGCCTGGCGCGAGCAGTACTTC. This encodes CASSQYRTAWREQYF.

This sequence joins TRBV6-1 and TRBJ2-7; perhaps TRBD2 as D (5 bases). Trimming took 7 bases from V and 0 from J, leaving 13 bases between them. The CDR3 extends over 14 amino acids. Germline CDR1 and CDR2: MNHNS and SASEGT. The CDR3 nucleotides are TGTGCCAGCATTCAGTCCCGGGACTCCTACGAGCAGTACGTC. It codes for CASIQSRDSYEQYV.

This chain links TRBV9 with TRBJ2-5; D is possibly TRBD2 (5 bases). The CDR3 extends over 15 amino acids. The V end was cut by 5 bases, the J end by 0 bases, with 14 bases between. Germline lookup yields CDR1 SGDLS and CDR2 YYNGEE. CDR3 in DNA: TGTGCCAGCAGGGACGACTACCAGTACCAAGAGACCCAGTACTTC. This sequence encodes CASRDDYQYQETQYF. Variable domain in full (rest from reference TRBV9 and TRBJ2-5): DSGVTQTPKHLITATGQRVTLRCSPRSGDLSVYWYQQSLDQGLQFLIQYYNGEERAKGNILERFSAQQFPDLHSELNLSSLELGDSALYFCASRDDYQYQETQYFGPGTRLLVL.

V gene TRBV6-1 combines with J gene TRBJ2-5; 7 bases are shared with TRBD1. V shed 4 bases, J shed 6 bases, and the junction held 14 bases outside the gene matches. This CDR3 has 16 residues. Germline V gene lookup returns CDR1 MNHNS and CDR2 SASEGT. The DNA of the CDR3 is TGTGCCAGCAGTGCCCTAGAATGGGACAGTGGTCAGACCCAGTACTTC. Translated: CASSALEWDSGQTQYF.

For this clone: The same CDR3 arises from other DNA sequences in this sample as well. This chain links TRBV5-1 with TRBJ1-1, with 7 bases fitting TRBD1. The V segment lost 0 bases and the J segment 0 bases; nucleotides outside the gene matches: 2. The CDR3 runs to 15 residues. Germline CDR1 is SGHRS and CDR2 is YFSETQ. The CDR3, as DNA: TGCGCCAGCAGCTTGGGACAGGGTATGAACACTGAAGCTTTCTTT. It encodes CASSLGQGMNTEAFF.

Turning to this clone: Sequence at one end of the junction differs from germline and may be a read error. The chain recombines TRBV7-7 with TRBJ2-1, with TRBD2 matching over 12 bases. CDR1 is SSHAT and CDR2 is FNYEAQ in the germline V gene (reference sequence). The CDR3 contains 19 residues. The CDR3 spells CASSLDPPSGTSGYNEQFF. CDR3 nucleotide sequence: TGTGCTAGCAGCTTAGATCCCCCTTCCGGGACTAGCGGGTACAATGAGCAGTTCTTC.

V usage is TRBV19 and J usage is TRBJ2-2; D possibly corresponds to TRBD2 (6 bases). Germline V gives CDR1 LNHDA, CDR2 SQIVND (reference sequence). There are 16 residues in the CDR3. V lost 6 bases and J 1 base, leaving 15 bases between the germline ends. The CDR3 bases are TGTGCCAGTAGGAAACCGGGACTCATGAACACCGGGGAGCTGTTTTTT. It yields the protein CASRKPGLMNTGELFF.

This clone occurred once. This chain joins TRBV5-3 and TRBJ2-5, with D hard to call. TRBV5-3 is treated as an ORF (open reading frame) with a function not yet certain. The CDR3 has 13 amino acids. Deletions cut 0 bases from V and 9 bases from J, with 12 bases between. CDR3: CARSLVQNCSQYF. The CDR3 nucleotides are TGTGCCAGAAGCTTGGTACAGAATTGCTCCCAGTACTTC.

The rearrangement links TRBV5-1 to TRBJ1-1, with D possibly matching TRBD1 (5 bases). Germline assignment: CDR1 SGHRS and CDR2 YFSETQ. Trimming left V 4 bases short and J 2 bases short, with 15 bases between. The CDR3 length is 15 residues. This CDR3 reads CASSPGMGGNTEAFF. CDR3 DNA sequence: TGCGCCAGCAGCCCCGGGATGGGGGGTAACACTGAAGCTTTCTTT.

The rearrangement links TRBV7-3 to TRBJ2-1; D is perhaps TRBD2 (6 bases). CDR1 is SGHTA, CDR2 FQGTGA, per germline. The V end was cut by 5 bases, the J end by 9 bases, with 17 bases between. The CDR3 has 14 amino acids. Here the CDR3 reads CASSPGTPGTEQFF. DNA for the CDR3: TGTGCCAGCAGCCCCGGGACTCCGGGTACTGAGCAGTTCTTC.